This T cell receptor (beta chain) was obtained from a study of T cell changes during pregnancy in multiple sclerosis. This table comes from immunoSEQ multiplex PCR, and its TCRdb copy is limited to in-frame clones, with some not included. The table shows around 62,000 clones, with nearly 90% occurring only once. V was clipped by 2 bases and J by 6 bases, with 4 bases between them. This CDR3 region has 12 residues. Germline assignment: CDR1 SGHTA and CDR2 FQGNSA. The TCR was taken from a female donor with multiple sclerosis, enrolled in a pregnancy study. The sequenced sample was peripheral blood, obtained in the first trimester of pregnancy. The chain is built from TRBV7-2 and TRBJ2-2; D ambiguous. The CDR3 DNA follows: TGTGCCAGCAGCTTATATTCCGGGGAGCTGTTTTTT. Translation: CASSLYSGELFF.